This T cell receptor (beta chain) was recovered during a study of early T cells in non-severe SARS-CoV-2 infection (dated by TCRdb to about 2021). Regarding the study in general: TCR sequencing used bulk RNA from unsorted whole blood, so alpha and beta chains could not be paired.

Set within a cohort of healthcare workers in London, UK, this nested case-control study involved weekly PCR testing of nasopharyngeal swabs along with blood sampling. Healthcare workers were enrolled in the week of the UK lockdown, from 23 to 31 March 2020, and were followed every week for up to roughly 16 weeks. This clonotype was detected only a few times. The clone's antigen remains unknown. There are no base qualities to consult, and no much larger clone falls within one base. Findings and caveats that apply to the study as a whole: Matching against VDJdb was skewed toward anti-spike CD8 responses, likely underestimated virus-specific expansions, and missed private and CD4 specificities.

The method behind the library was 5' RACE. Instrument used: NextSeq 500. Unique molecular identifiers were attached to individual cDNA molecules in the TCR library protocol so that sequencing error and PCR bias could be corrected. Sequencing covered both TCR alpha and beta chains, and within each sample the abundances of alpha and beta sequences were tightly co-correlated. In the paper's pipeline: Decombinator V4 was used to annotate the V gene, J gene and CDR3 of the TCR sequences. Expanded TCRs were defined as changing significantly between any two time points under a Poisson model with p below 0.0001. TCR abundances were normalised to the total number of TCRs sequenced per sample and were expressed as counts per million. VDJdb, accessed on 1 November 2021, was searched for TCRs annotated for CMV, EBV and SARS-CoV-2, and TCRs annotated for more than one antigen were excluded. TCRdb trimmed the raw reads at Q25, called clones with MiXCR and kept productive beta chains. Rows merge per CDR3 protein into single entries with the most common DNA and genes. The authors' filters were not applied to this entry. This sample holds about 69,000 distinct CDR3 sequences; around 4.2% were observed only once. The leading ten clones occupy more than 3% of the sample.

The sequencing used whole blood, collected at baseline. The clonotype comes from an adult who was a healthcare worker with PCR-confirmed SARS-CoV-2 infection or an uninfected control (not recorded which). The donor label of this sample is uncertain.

The CDR3 reads CASSLDRGHYGYTF. The nucleotide sequence reads TGCGCCAGCAGCTTGGACAGGGGGCACTATGGCTACACCTTC. The chain is made from TRBV5-1 and TRBJ1-2, and TRBD1 matches 9 of the central bases. The CDR3 spans 14 residues, from the cysteine through the phenylalanine. Just CDR3 DNA is preserved here, 42 bases in frame from base 1. The germline V gene provides CDR1 SGHRS and CDR2 YFSETQ. Trimming accounts for 0 bases at V and 3 bases at J, while the number of junction bases matched to no gene is 0.